Listed below are T cell receptor beta chains from one sample, sequenced in a study of breast tumors, draining lymph nodes, adjacent tissues. TCRdb ran MiXCR on the multiplex PCR reads and lists one entry per CDR3 protein. In the table there are 150,000 to 250,000 distinct CDR3 sequences, around 29% of which are singletons. The sequenced sample was axillary lymph node tissue. The receptors derive from a female donor with breast cancer. Some clones in this sample may be carry-over from other donors' samples. Both conserved end residues are part of each CDR3. The D gene is left open where the match is weak. The size entry is marked missing in some rows and otherwise reads once, few, many or a size class.

size: many
D: NA
length: 13
J: TRBJ1-5
V: TRBV18
CDR3: CASSPSIKQPQHF
DNA: TGTGCCAGCTCACCGTCTATAAAACAGCCCCAGCATTTT

size: NA
D: TRBD2
length: 17
J: TRBJ2-3
V: TRBV7-2
CDR3: CASRPGTSAGITDTQYF
DNA: TGTGCCAGCAGACCCGGGACTAGCGCGGGGATCACAGATACGCAGTATTTT

size: NA
D: NA
length: 15
J: TRBJ1-2
V: TRBV12-3/TRBV12-4
CDR3: CASSFRGGGNYGYTF
DNA: TGTGCCAGCAGTTTCCGGGGGGGCGGTAACTATGGCTACACCTTC

size: many
D: TRBD1
length: 19
J: TRBJ1-6
V: TRBV5-1
CDR3: CASSAGTGGFERRNSPLHF
DNA: TGCGCCAGCAGCGCCGGGACAGGGGGCTTCGAAAGAAGAAATTCACCCCTCCACTTT

size: many
D: NA
length: 15
J: TRBJ2-2
V: TRBV24-1
CDR3: CATSDSRRVTGELFF
DNA: TGTGCCACCAGTGATTCCCGAAGGGTCACCGGGGAGCTGTTTTTT

size: many
D: NA
length: 16
J: TRBJ1-6
V: TRBV2
CDR3: CASSERGGRGNSPLHF
DNA: TGTGCCAGCAGTGAACGGGGCGGGAGGGGTAATTCACCCCTCCACTTT

size: many
D: NA
length: 14
J: TRBJ2-7
V: TRBV6-2/TRBV6-3
CDR3: CASSSLAREYEQYF
DNA: TGTGCCAGCAGTTCCCTAGCTAGGGAGTACGAGCAGTACTTC

size: NA
D: NA
length: 14
J: TRBJ2-7
V: TRBV4-1
CDR3: CASSQDTSSYEQYF
DNA: TGCGCCAGCAGCCAAGATACGAGCTCCTACGAGCAGTACTTC

size: many
D: NA
length: 13
J: TRBJ2-7
V: TRBV10-3
CDR3: CAISFSDSYEQYF
DNA: TGTGCCATCAGTTTTAGCGATTCCTACGAGCAGTACTTC

size: NA
D: TRBD1
length: 17
J: TRBJ2-4
V: TRBV6-6
CDR3: CASSHGTDTLAKNIQYF
DNA: TGTGCCAGCAGTCACGGGACAGACACACTAGCCAAAAACATTCAGTACTTC

size: NA
D: NA
length: 15
J: TRBJ1-2
V: TRBV5-5
CDR3: CASSLDGGSGYGYTF
DNA: TGTGCCAGCAGCTTGGATGGGGGATCTGGCTATGGCTACACCTTC

size: many
D: TRBD2
length: 18
J: TRBJ2-3
V: TRBV5-1
CDR3: CASSRGLAGAGSTDTQYF
DNA: TGCGCCAGCAGCCGGGGACTAGCGGGGGCAGGGAGCACAGATACGCAGTATTTT

size: NA
D: NA
length: 12
J: TRBJ1-1
V: TRBV10-3
CDR3: CAISDGDTEAFF
DNA: TGTGCCATCAGTGACGGGGACACTGAAGCTTTCTTT

size: many
D: TRBD2
length: 17
J: TRBJ2-4
V: TRBV2
CDR3: CASRSRTSGRAKNIQYF
DNA: TGTGCCAGCAGGTCCAGGACTAGCGGGAGGGCCAAAAACATTCAGTACTTC

size: many
D: NA
length: 14
J: TRBJ2-3
V: TRBV19
CDR3: CASSNRAPTDTQYF
DNA: TGTGCCAGTAGTAACCGGGCTCCCACAGATACGCAGTATTTT

size: many
D: TRBD1
length: 13
J: TRBJ2-2
V: TRBV2
CDR3: CASSTRGSGELFF
DNA: TGTGCCAGCAGTACCAGGGGGTCCGGGGAGCTGTTTTTT

size: many
D: TRBD1
length: 15
J: TRBJ2-7
V: TRBV4-1
CDR3: CASSPRGDRAIEQYF
DNA: TGCGCCAGCAGCCCACGTGGGGACAGGGCTATCGAGCAGTACTTC

size: many
D: TRBD1
length: 19
J: TRBJ1-4
V: TRBV20-1
CDR3: CSARDSGPRGFATNEKLFF
DNA: TGCAGTGCTAGAGACTCCGGACCCAGGGGGTTTGCAACTAATGAAAAACTGTTTTTT

size: many
D: NA
length: 18
J: TRBJ2-5
V: TRBV3-1
CDR3: CASSPLDTAGPTGETQYF
DNA: TGTGCCAGCAGCCCCCTAGACACCGCGGGACCGACGGGCGAGACCCAGTACTTC

size: many
D: NA
length: 11
J: TRBJ2-1
V: TRBV20-1
CDR3: CSAGYNNEQFF
DNA: TGCAGTGCTGGTTACAACAATGAGCAGTTCTTC

size: many
D: TRBD2
length: 15
J: TRBJ2-3
V: TRBV20-1
CDR3: CSAQLPGTSIDTQYF
DNA: TGCAGTGCCCAACTTCCCGGGACTAGCATAGATACGCAGTATTTT

size: many
D: TRBD1
length: 12
J: TRBJ1-1
V: TRBV11-2
CDR3: CASSLAGQGAFF
DNA: TGTGCCAGCAGCTTAGCGGGACAGGGAGCTTTCTTT

size: NA
D: NA
length: 14
J: TRBJ2-7
V: TRBV6-1
CDR3: CASSRGGTSYEQYF
DNA: TGTGCCAGCAGTCGTGGGGGGACCTCCTACGAGCAGTACTTC

size: many
D: NA
length: 13
J: TRBJ2-2
V: TRBV30
CDR3: CACFPGSTGELFF
DNA: TGTGCCTGTTTTCCAGGGAGCACCGGGGAGCTGTTTTTT

size: many
D: NA
length: 13
J: TRBJ1-2
V: TRBV6-5
CDR3: CASSPDSHTGYTF
DNA: TGTGCCAGCAGTCCGGACAGCCACACCGGCTACACCTTC

size: many
D: TRBD1
length: 14
J: TRBJ2-1
V: TRBV2
CDR3: CASKTGDPYNEQFF
DNA: TGTGCCAGCAAGACAGGGGACCCCTACAATGAGCAGTTCTTC

size: NA
D: TRBD1
length: 11
J: TRBJ2-3
V: TRBV20-1
CDR3: CSARARGTQYF
DNA: TGCAGTGCTAGAGCCAGGGGGACGCAGTATTTT

size: many
D: TRBD2
length: 17
J: TRBJ2-1
V: TRBV15
CDR3: CAKPLLAGGTPANEQFF
DNA: TGTGCCAAACCCTTACTAGCGGGAGGGACCCCCGCCAATGAGCAGTTCTTC

size: NA
D: NA
length: 18
J: TRBJ2-1
V: TRBV6-2/TRBV6-3
CDR3: CASSFPRGVGTAYNEQFF
DNA: TGTGCCAGCAGTTTTCCTCGAGGGGTAGGTACGGCCTACAATGAGCAGTTCTTC

size: many
D: TRBD2
length: 16
J: TRBJ2-3
V: TRBV5-4
CDR3: CASSGVAGDSTDTQYF
DNA: TGTGCCAGTTCCGGGGTAGCGGGAGACTCCACAGATACGCAGTATTTT

size: NA
D: TRBD2
length: 16
J: TRBJ2-3
V: TRBV7-2
CDR3: CASSSLGGVLGYTQYF
DNA: TGTGCCAGCAGTTCACTGGGGGGGGTTCTAGGATATACGCAGTATTTT

size: many
D: NA
length: 13
J: TRBJ1-5
V: TRBV12-5
CDR3: CASGFGGNQPQHF
DNA: TGTGCTAGTGGTTTCGGTGGCAATCAGCCCCAGCATTTT

size: NA
D: TRBD1
length: 17
J: TRBJ2-3
V: TRBV29-1
CDR3: CSALPYLDRDEVNTQYF
DNA: TGCAGCGCCTTACCTTACCTGGACAGGGACGAGGTGAATACGCAGTATTTT

size: NA
D: NA
length: 19
J: TRBJ2-5
V: TRBV11-3
CDR3: CASSFYICSAPSGVQTQYF
DNA: NA

size: NA
D: NA
length: 13
J: TRBJ2-2
V: TRBV6-5
CDR3: CASRSGDAGELFF
DNA: TGTGCCAGCCGAAGTGGGGACGCCGGGGAGCTGTTTTTT

size: NA
D: NA
length: 18
J: TRBJ2-4
V: TRBV4-1
CDR3: CASSQDYRITLAKNIQYF
DNA: TGCGCCAGCAGCCAAGATTACAGGATTACTCTAGCCAAAAACATTCAGTACTTC

size: many
D: NA
length: 14
J: TRBJ2-7
V: TRBV6-6
CDR3: CASSHSRDTYEQYF
DNA: TGTGCCAGCAGTCACTCTAGGGATACCTACGAGCAGTACTTC

size: NA
D: NA
length: 11
J: TRBJ2-1
V: TRBV3-1
CDR3: CASSQEVEQFF
DNA: TGTGCCAGCAGCCAAGAGGTTGAGCAGTTCTTC

size: NA
D: TRBD1
length: 16
J: TRBJ1-6
V: TRBV13
CDR3: CASSLVSGTGDAPLHF
DNA: TGTGCCAGCAGCTTAGTTTCCGGGACAGGGGATGCACCCCTCCACTTT

size: many
D: NA
length: 15
J: TRBJ2-1
V: TRBV7-2
CDR3: CASSLVAETYNEQFF
DNA: TGTGCCAGCAGCTTAGTGGCGGAGACCTACAATGAGCAGTTCTTC

size: many
D: NA
length: 12
J: TRBJ2-1
V: TRBV9
CDR3: CASSDLSSEQFF
DNA: TGTGCCAGCAGCGATTTATCCAGTGAGCAGTTCTTC

size: NA
D: NA
length: 15
J: TRBJ1-5
V: TRBV18
CDR3: CASSMAGRSNQPQHF
DNA: TGTGCCAGCTCCATGGCAGGGAGAAGCAATCAGCCCCAGCATTTT

size: once
D: NA
length: 15
J: TRBJ2-2
V: TRBV7-9
CDR3: CASSLGGASTGELFF
DNA: TGTGCCAGCAGCTTAGGGGGGGCCAGTACCGGGGAGCTGTTTTTT

size: NA
D: NA
length: 16
J: TRBJ2-1
V: TRBV24-1
CDR3: CATSDPAAIIYNEQFF
DNA: TGTGCCACCAGTGATCCAGCGGCGATTATCTACAATGAGCAGTTCTTC

size: many
D: NA
length: 14
J: TRBJ2-5
V: TRBV16
CDR3: CASSQGVRKETQYF
DNA: TGTGCCAGCAGCCAAGGGGTCAGGAAAGAGACCCAGTACTTC

size: NA
D: NA
length: 13
J: TRBJ1-1
V: TRBV29-1
CDR3: CSVERGKGTEAFF
DNA: TGCAGCGTTGAACGGGGGAAGGGGACTGAAGCTTTCTTT

size: many
D: NA
length: 12
J: TRBJ2-3
V: TRBV6-2/TRBV6-3
CDR3: CASWWPPDTQYF
DNA: TGTGCCAGCTGGTGGCCTCCAGATACGCAGTATTTT

size: few
D: TRBD1
length: 17
J: TRBJ1-3
V: TRBV6-2/TRBV6-3
CDR3: CASSYGTEAHSGNTIYF
DNA: TGTGCCAGCAGTTATGGGACAGAAGCTCACTCTGGAAACACCATATATTTT

size: NA
D: NA
length: 15
J: TRBJ1-6
V: TRBV25-1
CDR3: CASSELRQGRSPLHF
DNA: TGTGCCAGCAGTGAATTAAGGCAGGGGAGGTCACCCCTCCACTTT

size: many
D: NA
length: 15
J: TRBJ2-5
V: TRBV20-1
CDR3: CSAGTSGPLQETQYF
DNA: TGCAGTGCTGGGACCTCTGGACCATTGCAAGAGACCCAGTACTTC

size: many
D: TRBD2
length: 15
J: TRBJ2-7
V: TRBV3-1
CDR3: CASSLPGLLGHEQYF
DNA: TGTGCCAGCAGCCTCCCGGGACTACTTGGGCACGAGCAGTACTTC

size: many
D: NA
length: 14
J: TRBJ2-5
V: TRBV3-1
CDR3: CASSHLEPWETQYF
DNA: TGTGCCAGCAGCCATCTCGAGCCTTGGGAGACCCAGTACTTC

size: NA
D: NA
length: 14
J: TRBJ1-5
V: TRBV27
CDR3: CASSFLGQNQPQHF
DNA: TGTGCCAGCAGTTTTCTAGGGCAGAATCAGCCCCAGCATTTT

size: many
D: NA
length: 15
J: TRBJ1-4
V: TRBV4-2
CDR3: CASSQTDATNEKLFF
DNA: TGTGCCAGCAGCCAGACAGATGCAACTAATGAAAAACTGTTTTTT

size: many
D: NA
length: 12
J: TRBJ1-2
V: TRBV3-1
CDR3: CASSRPEGGYTF
DNA: TGTGCCAGCAGCCGACCAGAGGGTGGCTACACCTTC